These 10 T cell receptor beta chains were all obtained from the same sample, sequenced in a study of T cell clonality in common variable immunodeficiency. These receptors have no known antigen. Clones were sequenced by immunoSEQ multiplex PCR, and TCRdb holds only the in-frame ones, with some missing. The sample has roughly 2,400 clones, none seen only once; the top ten hold roughly 12%. Findings and limits, study-wide: Common variable immunodeficiency TCR beta sequences reportedly had fewer deletions and N-nucleotide insertions.

Input material: peripheral blood mononuclear cells. Receptors originate from a human donor with common variable immunodeficiency.

The CDR3 DNA, read in part, is TGTGCCAGCTCACCACGTCTAGATAACTATGGC. Translation: CASSPRLDNYG. In full, the CDR3 reads CASSPRLDNYGYTF. The chain recombines TRBV18 with TRBJ1-2, with D uncertain. The sequence runs out 3 residues before the end of the CDR3; the remainder is reconstructed from the germline J gene. CDR1 and CDR2 (germline): KGHSH, LQKENI. The CDR3 consists of 14 residues. V lost 1 base and J lost 1, with 7 bases in between.

In its sample, this clone is medium-sized. Read coverage stops 3 residues before the CDR3 terminus; the germline J gene supplies the remainder. The rearrangement joins TRBV12-3 or TRBV12-4 to TRBJ2-3; 7 nucleotides match TRBD1. V dropped 5 bases and J dropped 1; count of bases not matched to a gene: 3. The CDR3 spans 14 residues. The CDR3 bases that were read are TGTGCCAGCAGTCTCACAGGGGGCACAGATACG. Amino acids: CASSLTGGTDT. The whole CDR3 region reads CASSLTGGTDTQYF.

This clone came up a few times. The read ends 3 residues early relative to the CDR3; the germline J gene fills the gap. This chain links TRBV30 with TRBJ1-6; 9 nucleotides line up with TRBD1. CDR3 length: 15 residues. In germline, CDR1 is GTSNPN, CDR2 SVGIG (reference sequence). V dropped 0 bases and J dropped 9; count of bases not matched to a gene: 6. The DNA read from the CDR3 is TGTGCCTGGAGTGTACAAACAGGGGGCGGTTCACCC. Translated, it gives CAWSVQTGGGSP. In full, the CDR3 reads CAWSVQTGGGSPLHF.

Comments on this clone: The CDR3 goes on 3 residues after the read ends, and that part is filled in from the germline J gene. The chain uses TRBV29-1 and TRBJ1-4, with TRBD1 matching 8 bases. Germline CDR1 and CDR2: SQVTM and ANQGSEA. The V gene end was trimmed by 7 bases and the J gene end by 8 bases; junction bases not matched to a gene: 12. The CDR3 is made up of 14 amino acids. The sequenced CDR3 bases are TGCAGCGCAAGGGCCGGGACAGGAAAGGAAAAA. It specifies CSARAGTGKEK. The entire CDR3 reads CSARAGTGKEKLFF.

As regards this clone: Coverage ceases 3 residues before the CDR3 finishes, and the germline J gene fills in the end. V is TRBV2 and J is TRBJ2-5, with 8 nucleotides matching TRBD1. The germline V gene encodes CDR1 SNHLY and CDR2 FYNNEI. The J segment lost 5 bases and the V segment lost 4 bases, leaving 9 bases of the junction unmatched. This CDR3 spans 15 amino acids. Partial CDR3 DNA: TGTGCCAGCAGTGGTCAGGGGGCGCGGGTGGAGACC. Its translation is CASSGQGARVET. The full CDR3 is CASSGQGARVETQYF.

Concerning this clone: With the read ending 3 residues before the CDR3 end, the germline J gene is used to fill in that end. The rearrangement uses TRBV6-2 or TRBV6-3 and TRBJ2-3; a possible D gene is TRBD1 (6 bases). Germline V gives CDR1 MNHEY, CDR2 SVGEGT. This CDR3 is 16 amino acids long. Trimming left V 4 bases short and J 0 bases short, with 14 bases between. The covered CDR3 bases are TGTGCCAGCAGTTGGTCTAGGGACACGAGCACAGATACG. Amino acids: CASSWSRDTSTDT. The entire CDR3 reads CASSWSRDTSTDTQYF.

This clone ranks as medium-sized. The CDR3 goes on 3 residues after the read ends, and that part is filled in from the germline J gene. The J gene is TRBJ2-3, the V gene TRBV20-1, with TRBD1 matching over 9 bases. The V gene's germline CDR1 is DFQATT and CDR2 SNEGSKA (reference sequence). After removal of 8 bases from V and 6 bases from J, the junction contained 3 bases not matched to a gene. The CDR3 length is 11 residues. The CDR3 bases that were read are TGCAGTACCGACAGGGGGGATACG. This encodes CSTDRGDT. The complete CDR3 reads CSTDRGDTQYF.

As for this clone: The CDR3 goes on 3 residues after the read ends, and that part is filled in from the germline J gene. V is TRBV7-2 and J is TRBJ1-1; D remains ambiguous. Germline loops: CDR1 SGHTA, CDR2 FQGNSA. The V end lost 5 bases, the J end lost 1 base, and 5 bases lay between the germline ends. The CDR3 has 12 amino acids. Here the CDR3 reads CASSPKNTEAFF. The sequenced CDR3 bases are TGTGCCAGCAGCCCAAAGAACACTGAA. Based on the CDR3 plus reference TRBV7-2 and TRBJ1-1, the full variable domain is GAGVSQSPSNKVTEKGKDVELRCDPISGHTALYWYRQSLGQGLEFLIYFQGNSAPDKSGLPSDRFSAERTGGSVSTLTIQRTQQEDSAVYLCASSPKNTEAFFGQGTRLTVV.

This clone rates as medium-sized. The read stops 3 residues short of the end of the CDR3; the missing end is completed from the germline J gene. The genes are TRBV14 and TRBJ1-2, with TRBD1 identical over 9 bases. Germline-derived CDR1 and CDR2 are SGHDN and FVKESK. This CDR3 has 16 residues. Germline trimming cut 3 bases from V and 4 bases from J; bases unmatched to any gene: 9. The CDR3 sequence: CASSQGGTGLAYGYTF. CDR3 DNA (partial): TGTGCCAGCAGCCAGGGGGGGACAGGGCTGGCCTATGGC.

This clone was seen more than once but under ten times. Sequencing ends 3 residues short of the CDR3 end; the germline J gene provides the rest. The V call is TRBV2, the J call TRBJ2-2; 13 nucleotides line up with TRBD2. With V trimmed by 6 bases and J by 9 bases, 7 bases remained unmatched. CDR3 size: 15 residues. CDR1 SNHLY and CDR2 FYNNEI come from the germline V gene. The CDR3: CASRPRGTSGRELFF. The covered CDR3 bases are TGTGCCAGCAGGCCCCGGGGGACTAGCGGGAGGGAG.